The 6 T cell receptor beta chains listed next were all sequenced from one sample in a study of blood T cell repertoires in COVID-19. Sequenced by immunoSEQ multiplex PCR; TCRdb stores in-frame clones only, minus some. The table has about 180,000 clones, roughly 88% seen once. Sequenced material: peripheral blood. The source of these receptors is an elderly man with COVID-19, enrolled during active disease.

V gene TRBV9 combines with J gene TRBJ1-2, with 8 nucleotides matching TRBD1. The CDR3 length is 16 residues. Germline trimming cut 2 bases from V and 4 bases from J; bases unmatched to any gene: 10. CDR1 is SGDLS, CDR2 YYNGEE, per germline. CDR3 in amino acids: CASSVEWTGRGYGYTF. CDR3 nucleotides: TGTGCCAGCAGCGTGGAATGGACAGGGAGAGGCTATGGCTACACCTTC.

The CDR3 DNA reads TGTGCCAGTAGTCGGGACAGGGGTGAAAAACTGTTTTTT. Its translation: CASSRDRGEKLFF. The chain uses TRBV19 and TRBJ1-4; TRBD1 aligns across 10 bases. V gave up 5 bases and J gave up 7 bases; unmatched junction bases: 1. The CDR3 loop spans 13 amino acids. CDR1 LNHDA and CDR2 SQIVND come from the germline V gene (reference sequence). The full variable domain, with the rest looked up from reference TRBV19 and TRBJ1-4, is DGGITQSPKYLFRKEGQNVTLSCEQNLNHDAMYWYRQDPGQGLRLIYYSQIVNDFQKGDIAEGYSVSREKKESFPLTVTSAQKNPTAFYLCASSRDRGEKLFFGSGTQLSVL.

The rearrangement uses TRBV5-1 and TRBJ1-1; D remains ambiguous. The V and J ends lost 0 bases and 4 bases respectively, with 13 bases between them. CDR3 length: 15 residues. Germline V CDR1 and CDR2: SGHRS, YFSETQ. The CDR3 reads CASSLARGRGTEAFF. The DNA for the CDR3 is TGCGCCAGCAGCTTGGCCCGGGGTCGGGGCACTGAAGCTTTCTTT.

V is TRBV19 and J is TRBJ1-1; no clear D. V lost 1 base and J 4 bases, leaving 10 bases between the germline ends. The CDR3 spans 14 residues. Germline V gives CDR1 LNHDA, CDR2 SQIVND (reference sequence). The CDR3 here is CASSIVAGTTEAFF. CDR3 DNA sequence: TGTGCCAGTAGTATAGTGGCAGGTACCACTGAAGCTTTCTTT.

Here the CDR3 reads CASSLPGHGYTF. CDR3 bases: TGTGCCAGCAGCTTACCAGGGCATGGCTACACCTTC. V and J are TRBV11-3 and TRBJ1-2; weak D call: TRBD1 (5 bases). V gave up 2 bases and J gave up 6 bases, with 7 bases separating them. Germline CDR1 is SGHNT and CDR2 is YENEEA. This CDR3 comprises 12 residues.

This clone came up a few times. This chain uses TRBV6-5 with TRBJ1-1; 11 positions agree with TRBD1. The CDR3 spans 15 residues. The junction had 7 bases not matched to a gene; V was cut back by 5 bases and J by 5 bases. Germline V gene lookup returns CDR1 MNHEY and CDR2 SVGAGI. The CDR3 spells CASSTQDRGRTEAFF. The CDR3 nucleotides are TGTGCCAGCAGTACCCAGGACAGGGGGCGGACTGAAGCTTTCTTT.